This TCR beta chain was captured by sequencing in a study of blood T cell repertoires in COVID-19. Study at large: Specimens from acute and convalescent COVID-19 originated in the United States, Italy and Spain. T cells, B-cell-depleted T cells, or PBMCs supplied cDNA or gDNA.

Membership in each cohort depended on participant-reported clinical history. Study processing details: The authors estimated nucleated cell counts from reference gene primer amplification. The method was immunoSEQ multiplex PCR; TCRdb's version includes in-frame clones alone and lacks a portion of them. V and J calls and clone size are as listed in that table; D and trimming were resolved from the DNA. Found here are about 270,000 clones, about 87% of them singletons; the top ten hold 4.1%. The trim removed 8 bases at V and 7 bases at J, leaving 8 bases unmatched. The CDR3 consists of 14 residues. The V gene's germline CDR1 is SGHRS and CDR2 YFSETQ.

Material for sequencing was PBMCs or T cells enriched from blood (not recorded which). The chain links TRBV5-1 to TRBJ2-1; 11 bases map to TRBD2. This sequence was found in a woman in her twenties or thirties with acute COVID-19. The CDR3 DNA reads TGCGCCAGTGCCGGGACTAGCGGTGGGAATGAGCAGTTCTTC. Protein product: CASAGTSGGNEQFF. Supplemented by reference TRBV5-1 and TRBJ2-1, the full variable domain reads KAGVTQTPRYLIKTRGQQVTLSCSPISGHRSVSWYQQTPGQGLQFLFEYFSETQRNKGNFPGRFSGRQFSNSRSEMNVSTLELGDSALYLCASAGTSGGNEQFFGPGTRLTVL.